The T cell receptor beta chain under discussion was sequenced for a study of Ad26.COV2.S vaccination and SARS-CoV-2 variants. Indicated treatment: some 20 received Ad26.COV2.S at low or high dose, single or two shots; about 5 received placebo; per-sample allocation not given. Following the first vaccine or placebo injection, samples were taken on day 63. Assay: immunoSEQ multiplex PCR; the TCRdb copy retains only in-frame clones and omits some. Counted here are fewer than 800,000 clones, around 92% occurring once; the ten biggest clones make up 1.5%. Sequences were derived from peripheral blood, sampled in a trial of Ad26.COV2.S vaccine versus placebo. The receptor was derived from a person between 18 and 65 years old who received the Ad26.COV2.S COVID-19 vaccine or a placebo.

The CDR3 region has the DNA TGCGCCAGCAGCCCCCGATACTTGACAGTTACCTCTGGAAACACCATATATTTT. It codes for CASSPRYLTVTSGNTIYF. The V and J genes are TRBV4-1 and TRBJ1-3; D is perhaps TRBD1 (5 bases). V was trimmed by 4 bases and J by 0 bases, leaving 19 bases between them. Germline-derived CDR1 and CDR2 are MGHRA and YSYEKL. The CDR3 length is 18 residues.